A single sample is the source of the 5 T cell receptor beta chains below, sequenced in a study of blood T cell repertoires in COVID-19. Profiled with immunoSEQ multiplex PCR; TCRdb holds only in-frame clones, not every one. The data hold a few hundred thousand clones, with roughly 84% observed a single time. The sequencing input was peripheral blood. Receptors originate from a human donor with COVID-19, enrolled during active disease. The donor label of this sample is uncertain.

A single count supports this clone. One end of the junction does not line up with germline, which may come from a read error. The sample has other DNA sequences that encode this CDR3 too. The rearrangement uses TRBV7-7 and TRBJ2-5; TRBD2 matches at 11 bases. This CDR3 region has 16 residues. The germline gives CDR1 SSHAT, CDR2 FNYEAQ (reference sequence). The CDR3 sequence: CASSLGGTSGQETQYF. CDR3 bases: TGTGCTAGCAGCTTAGGGGGGACTAGCGGCCAAGAGACCCAGTACTTC.

The genes are TRBV7-9 and TRBJ1-1; D ambiguous. V gave up 5 bases and J gave up 4 bases, with 17 bases separating them. CDR1 is SEHNR and CDR2 is FQNEAQ in the germline V gene (reference sequence). The CDR3 sequence is 15 residues long. CDR3 DNA sequence: TGTGCCAGCAGCCCTTCGGCGGGGTGGGGCACTGAAGCTTTCTTT. As protein: CASSPSAGWGTEAFF.

This sequence joins TRBV29-1 and TRBJ2-1, with 10 nucleotides matching TRBD2. The CDR3 is made up of 15 amino acids. Unmatched junction bases numbered 8, after V lost 5 bases and J lost 4 bases. Germline V gene data show CDR1 as SQVTM and CDR2 as ANQGSEA. Written as DNA, the CDR3 is TGCAGCGTTTATTCTAGCGGGAGTTTTTACAATGAGCAGTTCTTC. Encoded protein: CSVYSSGSFYNEQFF.

The chain employs TRBV5-1 and TRBJ1-2; D uncertain. Trimming stripped 4 bases from V and 7 bases from J, with 14 bases between. This CDR3 contains 13 residues. Germline CDR1 SGHRS, CDR2 YFSETQ. CDR3: CASSMDVMAGYTF. CDR3 sequence (DNA): TGCGCCAGCAGCATGGACGTAATGGCTGGCTACACCTTC. Together with reference TRBV5-1 and TRBJ1-2, the CDR3 gives the full variable domain: KAGVTQTPRYLIKTRGQQVTLSCSPISGHRSVSWYQQTPGQGLQFLFEYFSETQRNKGNFPGRFSGRQFSNSRSEMNVSTLELGDSALYLCASSMDVMAGYTFGSGTRLTVV.

The chain couples TRBV6-6 to TRBJ1-2; D possibly corresponds to TRBD1 (5 bases). Germline V gene lookup returns CDR1 MNHNY and CDR2 SVGAGI (reference sequence). The CDR3 runs 13 residues. Deletions cut 2 bases from V and 5 bases from J, with 9 bases between. The CDR3 nucleotides are TGTGCCAGCAGTTACGACAGCCTTTATGGCTACACCTTC. Its translation: CASSYDSLYGYTF.